This TCR beta chain was observed in a study of human T cells and chemical hapten exposure. Germline V gene lookup returns CDR1 SGHTA and CDR2 FQGNSA. The germline V and J ends were trimmed by 2 bases and 0 bases, with 10 bases remaining between them. This CDR3 contains 15 residues. TCRdb independently ran MiXCR on the RACE reads; one entry per CDR3 protein. Of around 340,000 distinct CDR3 sequences in the sample, around 7% were seen once. Regarding time point: patch test 1, 2 weeks after DPC sensitization. Treatment denoted: therapeutic diphenylcyclopropenone sensitization with weekly scalp DPC. This clonotype was obtained from a woman aged 18-35 years with alopecia areata. Some clones in this sample may be carry-over from other donors' samples. V and J are TRBV7-2 and TRBJ2-5; D gene uncertain. The input for sequencing was whole blood, taken in connection with sensitization to the hapten diphenylcyclopropenone (DPC). This CDR3 is CASSLIWSYQETQYF. The CDR3 region has the DNA TGTGCCAGCAGCTTAATATGGAGTTACCAAGAGACCCAGTACTTC.